The rows below give T cell receptor beta chains drawn from one sample of a study of cytomegalovirus exposure and HLA in healthy donors. The protocol was immunoSEQ multiplex PCR, while the TCRdb copy is restricted to in-frame clones and leaves out a portion. This table holds roughly 64,000 clones, 90% to 95% found once. Specimen: PBMCs. These TCRs come from a woman aged 18 to 35 in good health and CMV-seropositive. Each CDR3 is given with its conserved first and last residue. A D gene is named only where the DNA matches it firmly. The listing skips clone size in some rows; elsewhere it reads once, few, many or a size class.

clone size	CDR3 length	D gene	J gene	V gene	CDR3 protein	CDR3 DNA
NA	14	TRBD1	TRBJ2-1	TRBV15	CATSRVAGGNEQFF	TGTGCCACCAGCAGAGTGGCAGGGGGCAACGAGCAGTTCTTC
NA	11	NA	TRBJ2-5	TRBV7-8	CASQYQETQYF	TGTGCCAGCCAGTACCAAGAGACCCAGTACTTC
NA	11	NA	TRBJ1-1	TRBV20-1	CSASPQRGAFF	TGCAGTGCTAGCCCCCAAAGAGGGGCTTTCTTT
NA	15	NA	TRBJ2-5	TRBV25-1	CASTSIRGVGETQYF	TGTGCCAGCACGTCGATCAGGGGCGTGGGAGAGACCCAGTACTTC
NA	14	NA	TRBJ2-2	TRBV6-4	CASSDRLESGELFF	TGTGCCAGCAGTGACCGACTAGAGTCCGGGGAGCTGTTTTTT
once	15	TRBD2	TRBJ2-1	TRBV28	CASSSGLVLGNEQFF	TGTGCCAGCAGTTCGGGACTAGTCCTGGGCAATGAGCAGTTCTTC
NA	16	TRBD1	TRBJ1-4	TRBV9	CASSVGTGGTNEKLFF	TGTGCCAGCAGCGTAGGTACAGGGGGCACTAATGAAAAACTGTTTTTT
NA	12	NA	TRBJ2-2	TRBV7-7	CASKAPGGELFF	TGTGCCAGCAAAGCCCCAGGCGGGGAGCTGTTTTTT
NA	10	NA	TRBJ1-5	TRBV28	CASGGQPQHF	TGTGCCAGCGGGGGGCAGCCCCAGCATTTT
NA	15	TRBD2	TRBJ2-3	TRBV30	CAWNELAGDTDTQYF	TGTGCCTGGAACGAACTAGCGGGGGACACAGATACGCAGTATTTT
NA	16	TRBD1	TRBJ2-2	TRBV11-3	CASSRRTGENAGELFF	TGTGCCAGCAGCAGGAGGACAGGGGAGAACGCCGGGGAGCTGTTTTTT
few	15	TRBD1	TRBJ1-5	TRBV28	CASSFGETGYQPQHF	TGTGCCAGCAGTTTTGGGGAGACAGGGTATCAGCCCCAGCATTTT
NA	17	NA	TRBJ1-4	TRBV19	CASKSPFLLSTNEKLFF	TGTGCCAGTAAGAGTCCATTTCTCCTGTCAACTAATGAAAAACTGTTTTTT
NA	14	NA	TRBJ1-5	TRBV6-1	CASMGFSGDQPQHF	TGTGCCAGCATGGGCTTCTCGGGGGATCAGCCCCAGCATTTT
NA	14	TRBD2	TRBJ2-7	TRBV5-6	CASSFSWTSGEQYF	TGTGCCAGCAGCTTCTCTTGGACTAGCGGAGAGCAGTACTTC
NA	15	TRBD1	TRBJ1-4	TRBV28	CASSRKTGNREKLFF	TGTGCCAGCAGTAGAAAGACAGGGAATCGTGAAAAACTGTTTTTT
NA	18	NA	TRBJ2-5	TRBV5-8	CASSAWDHLGQSQETQYF	TGTGCCAGCAGCGCGTGGGACCACCTAGGACAGAGTCAAGAGACCCAGTACTTC
NA	14	TRBD1	TRBJ2-7	TRBV30	CAWRSRTGWYEQYF	TGTGCCTGGAGGTCCAGGACAGGGTGGTACGAGCAGTACTTC
NA	13	NA	TRBJ1-5	TRBV30	CAWSKQGNQPQHF	TGTGCCTGGAGTAAGCAGGGGAATCAGCCCCAGCATTTT
NA	14	TRBD1	TRBJ2-7	TRBV6-1	CASKPGQGADEQYF	TGTGCCAGCAAACCGGGACAGGGGGCTGACGAGCAGTACTTC
NA	15	NA	TRBJ1-1	TRBV28	CASSPASPRDTEAFF	TGTGCCAGCAGTCCGGCCTCCCCGAGGGACACTGAAGCTTTCTTT
NA	19	TRBD2	TRBJ2-3	TRBV5-1	CASSLVMASGREVTDTQYF	TGCGCCAGCAGCTTGGTAATGGCTAGCGGGAGGGAAGTGACAGATACGCAGTATTTT
NA	12	NA	TRBJ2-1	TRBV29-1	CSVEELYNEQFF	TGCAGCGTTGAAGAACTCTACAATGAGCAGTTCTTC
NA	13	TRBD2	TRBJ2-1	TRBV29-1	CSYRLAGYNEQFF	TGCAGCTATCGACTAGCGGGCTACAATGAGCAGTTCTTC